The T cell receptor (beta chain) described here comes from a study of OX40 agonist ivuxolimab in advanced cancers. This CDR3 is 14 amino acids long. Germline assignment: CDR1 GTSNPN and CDR2 SVGIG (reference sequence). V lost 5 bases and J lost 5, with 16 bases in between. The assay was immunoSEQ multiplex PCR, and TCRdb's table has in-frame clones only and misses some. The sample consists of more than 80,000 clones, over 75% of them appearing once. The clonotype comes from an adult with an advanced solid tumor such as melanoma, head and neck, liver or kidney cancer. This chain joins TRBV30 and TRBJ2-1; D gene ambiguous. The source material was CD4+ or CD8+ T cells sorted from blood, sampled in a trial of the OX40 agonist ivuxolimab. The CDR3 sequence: CAWETPNRHNEQFF. In DNA, the CDR3 is TGTGCCTGGGAGACACCGAATCGCCACAATGAGCAGTTCTTC.